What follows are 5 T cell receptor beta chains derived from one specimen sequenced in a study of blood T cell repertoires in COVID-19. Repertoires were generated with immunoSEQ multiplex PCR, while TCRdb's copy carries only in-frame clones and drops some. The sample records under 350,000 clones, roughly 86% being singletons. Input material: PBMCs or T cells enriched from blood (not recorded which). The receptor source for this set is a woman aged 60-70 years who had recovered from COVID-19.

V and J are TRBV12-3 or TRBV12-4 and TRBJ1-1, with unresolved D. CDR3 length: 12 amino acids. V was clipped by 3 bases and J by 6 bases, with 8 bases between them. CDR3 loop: CASSLVRSEAFF. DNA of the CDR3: TGTGCCAGCAGTTTGGTCCGGTCTGAAGCTTTCTTT.

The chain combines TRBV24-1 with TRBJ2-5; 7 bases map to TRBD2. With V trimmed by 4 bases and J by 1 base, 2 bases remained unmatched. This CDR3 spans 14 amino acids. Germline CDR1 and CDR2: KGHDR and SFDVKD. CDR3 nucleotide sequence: TGTGCCACCAGTGAGCGGGGGAGCCAAGAGACCCAGTACTTC. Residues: CATSERGSQETQYF.

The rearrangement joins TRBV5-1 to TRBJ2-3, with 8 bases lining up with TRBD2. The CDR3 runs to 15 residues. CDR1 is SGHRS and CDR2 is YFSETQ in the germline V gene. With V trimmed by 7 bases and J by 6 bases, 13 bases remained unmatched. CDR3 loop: CASRPEGLGTDTQYF. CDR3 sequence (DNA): TGCGCCAGCCGCCCCGAGGGACTAGGGACGGATACGCAGTATTTT.

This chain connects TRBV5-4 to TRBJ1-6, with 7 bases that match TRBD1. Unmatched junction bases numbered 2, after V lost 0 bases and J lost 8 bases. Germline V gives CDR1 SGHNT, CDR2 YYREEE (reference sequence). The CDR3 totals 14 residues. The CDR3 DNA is TGTGCCAGCAGCTTGGGGCAGGGGGATTCACCCCTCCACTTT. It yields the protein CASSLGQGDSPLHF.

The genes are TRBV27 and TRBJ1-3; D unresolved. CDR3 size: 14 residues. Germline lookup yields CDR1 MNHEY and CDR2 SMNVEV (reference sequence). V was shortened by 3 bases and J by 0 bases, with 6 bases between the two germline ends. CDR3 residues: CASSFHGSGNTIYF. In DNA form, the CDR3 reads TGTGCCAGCAGTTTTCACGGCTCTGGAAACACCATATATTTT.